This paragraph reports one TCR beta chain. Its antigen remains unknown. The protocol was immunoSEQ multiplex PCR, while the TCRdb copy is restricted to in-frame clones and leaves out a portion. This sample has tens of thousands of clones; 75% to 80% occur once, and the top ten carry over 5%. V dropped 6 bases and J dropped 3 bases, with 14 bases sitting between them. CDR3 length equals 15 residues. Germline assignment: CDR1 KGHSH and CDR2 LQKENI. The source of the sample is a study of vaccination effects on CD4 cells after COVID-19. Study details: Participants were given two doses of BNT162b2 or mRNA-1273 vaccine.

After expansion with viral peptide pools in the ViraFEST assay, antigen-specific CD4+ T cells were sequenced. Scientists isolated CD4+ T cells after a roughly nine-day culture period ended. Nucleocapsid antibodies were negative in the vaccine recipients, who had never had SARS-CoV-2 infection. PBMC cultures contained two million cells per well, approximately 10 IU/ml IL-2 and about 9.7 ug/ml peptides. Regarding the study as a whole: In vaccinees who were healthy, merely 1 out of 255 vaccine-induced clones cross-reacted with common cold coronaviruses. Relatively few convalescent patients took part in the study, which had no early post-infection timepoints.

This clonotype was obtained from a human donor who received a COVID-19 vaccine. Here the sequenced sample was CD4+ T cells from PBMCs cultured with HCoV-OC43 spike peptides, taken before COVID-19 vaccination. Stated subset: HCoV-OC43 spike overlapping peptide pool stimulation. This chain uses TRBV18 with TRBJ2-2, with D perhaps TRBD2 (5 bases). This chain's CDR3 is CASSSRARDTGELFF. The CDR3 nucleotides are TGTGCCAGCTCCTCGAGGGCGAGAGACACCGGGGAGCTGTTTTTT.